This T cell receptor (beta chain) is from a study of response to subunit inactivated influenza vaccine (dated by TCRdb to 2016 to 2018). Notes on the research overall: Deep quantitative T cell receptor repertoire profiling was used in the study to track responses to a trivalent subunit inactivated influenza vaccine.

Libraries were constructed by RT-PCR. The sample was run on an Illumina HiSeq 2500. TCRdb ran its own pipeline on the public reads, namely fastp trimming at Q25 and MiXCR clone calling, and kept in-frame beta chains. CDR3 protein sequences are deduplicated, and each keeps its most common genes and DNA. The sample profile shows 860,000 or so distinct CDR3 sequences; 21% of them were found once. The top ten clonotypes cover 9.5% to 13% of the sample. Remarks on this clonotype: Its antigen is unknown. The record has no base qualities; no much larger clone is one base away.

V and J are truncated by 6 bases and 7 bases respectively, leaving an intervening sequence of 16 bases. The CDR3 measures 14 amino acids from cysteine to phenylalanine. Only CDR3 DNA remains: 42 bases, in frame from the first base. Broader findings and caveats from the paper: It was suggested by the authors that each seasonal influenza vaccination may recruit only a limited number of new T cells.

This TCR came from a man aged 50 to 59 who received an inactivated influenza vaccine. Donor details come from another sample of the same person, matched by shared clones. The rearranged chain carries TRBV12-3 or TRBV12-4 and TRBJ2-1; confidence is insufficient to name the D gene. This sample comprised PBMCs from blood, obtained 4 to 6 days after vaccination. DNA sequence: TGTGCCAGCAGCGCACCCGGAGCGAGGAATGAGCAGTTCTTC. Translated, it reads CASSAPGARNEQFF.